The next 9 T cell receptor beta chains were all read from a single sample in a study of graft-versus-host responses after intestinal transplantation. Repertoires were generated with immunoSEQ multiplex PCR, while TCRdb's copy carries only in-frame clones and drops some. This sample has 25,000 to 30,000 clones, with 80% found just once. Both intraepithelial and lamina propria lymphocytes were released by processing graft tissue. Sequencing used ileum tissue, obtained 98 days after intestinal transplantation. The receptors stem from a human patient who received an intestinal transplant, so some T cells may come from the graft donor.

The chain links TRBV19 to TRBJ1-2, with D unresolved. CDR1 is LNHDA and CDR2 is SQIVND in the germline V gene (reference sequence). Trimming pared 8 bases from V and 4 bases from J, leaving 17 bases between. The CDR3 has 14 residues. The CDR3 reads CASGEPEGLYGYTF. CDR3 coding DNA: TGTGCCAGTGGAGAGCCAGAAGGACTCTATGGCTACACCTTC. Drawing the rest from reference TRBV19 and TRBJ1-2, the complete variable domain is DGGITQSPKYLFRKEGQNVTLSCEQNLNHDAMYWYRQDPGQGLRLIYYSQIVNDFQKGDIAEGYSVSREKKESFPLTVTSAQKNPTAFYLCASGEPEGLYGYTFGSGTRLTVV.

The V gene is TRBV5-6, the J gene TRBJ1-5; the D is unclear. Germline V lookup: CDR1 SGHDT, CDR2 YYEEEE. CDR3 length: 12 amino acids. Between the trimmed V and J ends, which lost 1 base and 7 bases, there was a span of 6 bases. This chain's CDR3 is CASSLWSQPQHF. CDR3 nucleotide sequence: TGTGCCAGCAGCTTGTGGAGCCAGCCCCAGCATTTT.

In this sample, this clone is medium-sized. The V call is TRBV23-1, the J call TRBJ1-6; D is unresolved. TRBV23-1 is an ORF, and what it does is uncertain. The germline V and J ends were trimmed by 3 bases and 14 bases, with 17 bases remaining between them. This CDR3 spans 14 amino acids. In DNA, the CDR3 is TGCGCCAGCAGTCACGCCTTACCGAGTGGGGCCCTCCACTTT. This codes for CASSHALPSGALHF.

In its sample, this clone was seen a few times. This sequence joins TRBV18 and TRBJ2-3; perhaps D is TRBD1 or TRBD2 (5 bases each). This CDR3 has 14 residues. In germline, CDR1 is KGHSH, CDR2 LQKENI. V lost 2 bases to trimming and J lost 2 bases, with 8 bases between them. The chain's CDR3 is CASSPGTYTDTQYF. CDR3 DNA sequence: TGTGCCAGCTCACCAGGGACGTACACAGATACGCAGTATTTT. The full variable domain, completed using reference TRBV18 and TRBJ2-3, is NAGVMQNPRHLVRRRGQEARLRCSPMKGHSHVYWYRQLPEEGLKFMVYLQKENIIDESGMPKERFSAEFPKEGPSILRIQQVVRGDSAAYFCASSPGTYTDTQYFGPGTRLTVL.

The chain joins TRBV28 to TRBJ2-7, with D uncertain. The CDR3 contains 11 residues. The germline V gene has CDR1 MDHEN and CDR2 SYDVKM. The V and J ends lost 7 bases and 4 bases respectively, with 8 bases between them. The CDR3 DNA reads TGTGCCAGCACCTTCGGTTACGAGCAGTACTTC. It codes for CASTFGYEQYF.

The chain carries TRBV6-5 and TRBJ1-2; TRBD1 might be the D (6 bases). V was cut by 0 bases and J by 7 bases, with 15 bases left in between. This CDR3 spans 15 amino acids. Germline V gene lookup returns CDR1 MNHEY and CDR2 SVGAGI. For the CDR3, the DNA is TGTGCCAGCAGTTACTCGAATCGGGGGCGTATTGGCTACACCTTC. Translation: CASSYSNRGRIGYTF.

V gene TRBV21-1 combines with J gene TRBJ2-1; the table names TRBD1, a call not compared with the DNA. TRBV21-1 is tagged as a pseudogene. The CDR3 consists of 13 residues. CDR3 amino acids: CASSTTGQGAGFF. CDR3 DNA: TGTGCCAGCAGCACAACCGGACAGGGGGCCGGGTTCTTC.

This chain links TRBV30 with TRBJ1-4, with D perhaps TRBD1 (6 bases). Germline-derived CDR1 and CDR2 are GTSNPN and SVGIG (reference sequence). The CDR3 length is 12 residues. CDR3 residues: CATTGFREKLFF. The CDR3, as DNA: TGTGCAACAACAGGGTTTCGTGAAAAACTGTTTTTT.

This sequence joins TRBV7-8 and TRBJ1-5; D remains ambiguous. The germline V and J ends were trimmed by 1 base and 7 bases, with 11 bases remaining between them. The CDR3 is 14 amino acids. CDR1 SGHVS and CDR2 FQNEAQ come from the germline V gene. The CDR3 sequence is CASSLGGGFQPQHF. The CDR3 DNA follows: TGTGCCAGCAGCTTAGGAGGTGGGTTCCAGCCCCAGCATTTT.